This T cell receptor beta chain comes out of a study of identical twins' blood T cells (dated by TCRdb to the early 2010s). Study-wide context: Around 50 million Illumina reads were obtained across roughly 12 libraries, comprising six alpha-chain and six beta-chain libraries. The study compared TCR alpha and beta chain repertoires of three pairs of monozygous twins using next-generation sequencing to assess genetic influence on repertoire formation. Overall study results and their limits: Among the most abundant TCRbeta clonotypes, every donor shared more CDR3 sequences with her own twin than with unrelated donors. Because the twins were reared together, environmental influences could not be ruled out as the explanation for twin similarity. V gene usage, even among non-selected out-of-frame TCRbeta clonotypes, was reported to be markedly more similar within twin pairs than between unrelated donors. The count of CDR3 clonotypes shared by two donors depended mainly on the product of the two donors' cloneset sizes, and twins did not clearly depart from this trend. The proposed role of the TCRalpha J segment in MHC recognition during thymic selection was stated to require validation by independent studies.

The protocol used for the library was 5' RACE. The sample was run on an Illumina Genome Analyzer IIx. The RNA-based TCR cDNA libraries were made using a previously described protocol that was modified in several ways. Sample-specific barcodes were introduced on both ends of each TCR cDNA library during cDNA synthesis and amplification to prevent cross-contamination. The published analysis was carried out like this. Each library contained about 2.2 to 3.6 million CDR3-containing reads, and somewhere between about 90,000 and nearly 550,000 clonotypes were identified for each individual. Reads with improper barcode index combinations were discarded, and clonesets were then built for each library with the MiTCR software. MiTCR filtered or rescued low-quality reads and corrected PCR and sequencing errors when assembling CDR3 clonotypes. Artificial out-of-frame clonotypes were removed by being mapped to in-frame sequences, with one indel in the CDR3 allowed. V and J gene usage similarity between donors was measured as Jensen-Shannon divergence divided by mean entropy. TCRdb reprocessing: public reads trimmed at Q25 with fastp, clones called with MiXCR, in-frame beta chains kept. Identical CDR3 proteins give one entry, which carries the most common genes and DNA. These V and J calls originate from TCRdb's pipeline instead of the authors' own analysis. The sample table lists hundreds of thousands of distinct CDR3 sequences, roughly 28% of them with a count of one. About 6.1% of the sample rests with the top ten.

Donors were six healthy women forming three monozygous twin pairs. All three twin pairs had been reared together, and it was thought likely that the same infectious agents and vaccines had been met by these twin pairs. TCR cDNA libraries were prepared from RNA that had been isolated from peripheral blood mononuclear cells. Per the germline V gene, SGHVS is the CDR1 and FQNEAQ is the CDR2. From the cysteine up to the phenylalanine, the CDR3 has a length of 14 residues. Here the CDR3 DNA is all that survives: 42 bases in frame from base 1. V is shortened by 4 bases, J by 10 bases, and the region joining them spans 18 bases. Notes on this clonotype: The antigen it binds to is not known. Base qualities were left out, and no much larger clone turns up one base away.

What was sequenced was PBMCs. The sequence links TRBV7-8 to TRBJ2-3; TRBD2 is possibly the D segment (5 matching bases). This receptor was identified in a woman aged 18 to 55 in good health. The CDR3 protein: CASSSTSRLNSQYF. The DNA sequence reads TGTGCCAGCAGCTCCACCTCCAGACTAAACTCGCAGTATTTT.